This TCR beta chain derives from a study of early T cells in non-severe SARS-CoV-2 infection. Study information: RNA in bulk from unsorted whole blood was sequenced, and chains were unpaired.

General study findings and limits: Matches to VDJdb favored anti-spike CD8 responses and missed private and CD4 specificities.

As part of library construction, unique molecular identifiers were attached to individual cDNA molecules. TCRdb re-analysed the 5' RACE reads in MiXCR, keeping a single row per CDR3 protein. Of tens of thousands of distinct CDR3 sequences listed, under 15% are singletons. Trimming took 8 bases from V and 5 from J, leaving 12 bases between them. Germline lookup yields CDR1 MNHEY and CDR2 SVGAGI. CDR3 length: 12 amino acids. In its sample, this clonotype was seen many times. The antigen is not known. The receptor was isolated from an adult who was a healthcare worker with PCR-confirmed SARS-CoV-2 infection or an uninfected control (not recorded which). This chain connects TRBV6-5 to TRBJ2-5; D uncertain. Material for sequencing was whole blood. The CDR3 DNA reads as TGTGCCAGCGGGCCCCGGCGGGAGACCCAGTACTTC. It yields the protein CASGPRRETQYF.